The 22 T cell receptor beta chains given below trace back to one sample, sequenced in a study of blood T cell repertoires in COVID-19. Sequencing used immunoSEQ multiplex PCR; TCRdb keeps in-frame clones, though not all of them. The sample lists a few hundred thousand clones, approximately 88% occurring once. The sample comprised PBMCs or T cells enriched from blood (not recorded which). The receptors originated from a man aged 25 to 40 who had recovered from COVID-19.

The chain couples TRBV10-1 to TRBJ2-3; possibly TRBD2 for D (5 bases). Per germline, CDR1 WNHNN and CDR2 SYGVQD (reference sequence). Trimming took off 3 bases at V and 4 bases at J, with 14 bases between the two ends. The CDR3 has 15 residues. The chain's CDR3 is CASSDWTQSPDTQYF. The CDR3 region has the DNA TGCGCCAGCAGTGATTGGACTCAATCCCCAGATACGCAGTATTTT.

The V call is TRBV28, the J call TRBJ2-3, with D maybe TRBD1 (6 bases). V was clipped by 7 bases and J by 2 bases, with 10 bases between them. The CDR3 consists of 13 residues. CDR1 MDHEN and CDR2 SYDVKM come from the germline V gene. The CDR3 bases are TGTGCCAGCACCGACAGGCTCACAGATACGCAGTATTTT. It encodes CASTDRLTDTQYF.

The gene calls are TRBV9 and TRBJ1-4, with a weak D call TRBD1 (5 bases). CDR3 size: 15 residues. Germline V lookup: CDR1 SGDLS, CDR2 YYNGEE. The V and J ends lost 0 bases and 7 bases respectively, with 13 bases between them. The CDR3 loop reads CASSVGARVGEKLFF. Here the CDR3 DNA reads TGTGCCAGCAGCGTAGGTGCCAGGGTTGGTGAAAAACTGTTTTTT. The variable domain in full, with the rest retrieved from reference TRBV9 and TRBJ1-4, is DSGVTQTPKHLITATGQRVTLRCSPRSGDLSVYWYQQSLDQGLQFLIQYYNGEERAKGNILERFSAQQFPDLHSELNLSSLELGDSALYFCASSVGARVGEKLFFGSGTQLSVL.

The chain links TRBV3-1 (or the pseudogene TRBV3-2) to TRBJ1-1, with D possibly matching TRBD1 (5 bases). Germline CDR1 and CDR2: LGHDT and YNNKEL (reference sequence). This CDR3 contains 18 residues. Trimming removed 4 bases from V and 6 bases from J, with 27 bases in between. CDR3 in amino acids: CASSPLPGGLGRDAEAFF. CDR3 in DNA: TGTGCCAGCAGCCCCCTCCCGGGGGGACTGGGTAGGGACGCTGAAGCTTTCTTT.

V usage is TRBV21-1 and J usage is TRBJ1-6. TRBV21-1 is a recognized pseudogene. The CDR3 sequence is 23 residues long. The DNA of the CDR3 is TGTGCCAGCAGCAAAGTTCGAGGGTACCGATCTAGGACTAGGGCGGACAAGAATTCACCCCTCCACTTT. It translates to CASSKVRGYRSRTRADKNSPLHF.

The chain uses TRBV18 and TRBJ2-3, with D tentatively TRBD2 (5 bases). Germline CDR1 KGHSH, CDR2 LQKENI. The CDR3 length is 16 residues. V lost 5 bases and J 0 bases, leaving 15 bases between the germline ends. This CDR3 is CASSSGFGFSTDTQYF. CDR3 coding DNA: TGTGCCAGCTCATCGGGATTTGGGTTCAGCACAGATACGCAGTATTTT.

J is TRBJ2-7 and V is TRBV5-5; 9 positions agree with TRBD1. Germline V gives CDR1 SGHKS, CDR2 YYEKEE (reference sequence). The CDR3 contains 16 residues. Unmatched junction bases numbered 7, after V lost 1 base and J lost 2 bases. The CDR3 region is CASSLRRDRETYEQYF. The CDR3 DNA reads TGTGCCAGCAGCTTGCGCCGGGACAGGGAGACCTACGAGCAGTACTTC.

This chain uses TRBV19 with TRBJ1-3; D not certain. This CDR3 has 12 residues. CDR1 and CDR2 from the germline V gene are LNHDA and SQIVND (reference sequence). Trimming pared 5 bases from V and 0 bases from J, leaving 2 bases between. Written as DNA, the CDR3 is TGTGCCAGTAGTTACTCTGGAAACACCATATATTTT. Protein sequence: CASSYSGNTIYF. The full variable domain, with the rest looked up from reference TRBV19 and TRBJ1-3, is DGGITQSPKYLFRKEGQNVTLSCEQNLNHDAMYWYRQDPGQGLRLIYYSQIVNDFQKGDIAEGYSVSREKKESFPLTVTSAQKNPTAFYLCASSYSGNTIYFGEGSWLTVV.

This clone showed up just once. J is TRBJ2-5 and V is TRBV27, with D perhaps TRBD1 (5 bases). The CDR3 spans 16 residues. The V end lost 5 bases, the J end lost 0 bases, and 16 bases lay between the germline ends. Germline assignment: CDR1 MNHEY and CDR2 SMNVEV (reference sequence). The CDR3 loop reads CASSPGMTLNQETQYF. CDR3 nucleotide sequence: TGTGCCAGCAGTCCAGGGATGACTTTAAACCAAGAGACCCAGTACTTC.

CDR3: CATSTLGAGGKLFF. The DNA of the CDR3 is TGTGCCACCAGCACTCTGGGAGCAGGGGGAAAACTGTTTTTT. The J gene is TRBJ1-4, the V gene TRBV15, with 7 bases matching TRBD1. The germline V gene encodes CDR1 LNHNV and CDR2 YYDKDF (reference sequence). This CDR3 region has 14 residues. The J segment lost 10 bases and the V segment lost 4 bases, leaving 9 bases of the junction unmatched.

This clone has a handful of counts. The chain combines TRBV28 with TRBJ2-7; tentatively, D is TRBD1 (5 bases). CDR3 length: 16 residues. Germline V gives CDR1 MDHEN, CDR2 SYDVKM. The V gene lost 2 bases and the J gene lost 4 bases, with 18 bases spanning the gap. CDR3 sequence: CASSLHIRAGPYEQYF. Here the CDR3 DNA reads TGTGCCAGCAGTTTACATATCCGGGCAGGGCCGTACGAGCAGTACTTC.

The CDR3 nucleotides read TGTGCCAGCACCAGGGGAGAGCTGGGGGAGCAGTACTTC. Translated, it gives CASTRGELGEQYF. The gene calls are TRBV6-5 and TRBJ2-7, with D perhaps TRBD1 (6 bases). Per the germline V gene, CDR1 is MNHEY and CDR2 is SVGAGI. The CDR3 length is 13 residues. Trimming left V 7 bases short and J 7 bases short, with 17 bases between.

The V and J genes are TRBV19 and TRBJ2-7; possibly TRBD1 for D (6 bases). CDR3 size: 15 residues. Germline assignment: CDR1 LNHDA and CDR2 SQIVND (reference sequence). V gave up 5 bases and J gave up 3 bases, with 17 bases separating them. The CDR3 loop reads CASSQAAGRGYEQYF. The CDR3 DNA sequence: TGTGCCAGTAGTCAGGCCGCGGGCAGGGGCTACGAGCAGTACTTC.

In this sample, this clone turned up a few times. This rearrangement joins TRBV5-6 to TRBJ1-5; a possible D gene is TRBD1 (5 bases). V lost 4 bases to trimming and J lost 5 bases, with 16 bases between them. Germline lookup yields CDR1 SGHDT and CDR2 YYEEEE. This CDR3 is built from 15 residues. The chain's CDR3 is CASSAAPTADQPQHF. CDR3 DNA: TGTGCCAGCAGCGCCGCGCCGACAGCCGATCAGCCCCAGCATTTT.

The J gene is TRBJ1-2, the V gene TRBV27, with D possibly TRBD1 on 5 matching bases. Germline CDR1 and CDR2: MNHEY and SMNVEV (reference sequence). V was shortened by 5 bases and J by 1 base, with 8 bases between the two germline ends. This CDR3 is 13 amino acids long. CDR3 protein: CASSGAFNYGYTF. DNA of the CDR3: TGTGCCAGCAGTGGGGCCTTTAACTATGGCTACACCTTC.

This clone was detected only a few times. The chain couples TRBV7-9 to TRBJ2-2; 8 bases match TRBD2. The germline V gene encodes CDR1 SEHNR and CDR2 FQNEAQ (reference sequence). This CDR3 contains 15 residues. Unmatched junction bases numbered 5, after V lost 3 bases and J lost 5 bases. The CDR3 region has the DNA TGTGCCAGCAGCTTCCTTAGCGGGGATACCGGGGAGCTGTTTTTT. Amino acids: CASSFLSGDTGELFF.

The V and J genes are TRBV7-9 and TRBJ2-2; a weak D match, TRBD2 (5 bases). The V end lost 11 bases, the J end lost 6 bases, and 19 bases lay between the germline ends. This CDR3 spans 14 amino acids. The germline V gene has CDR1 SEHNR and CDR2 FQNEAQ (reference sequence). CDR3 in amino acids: CAVGLSGKAGELFF. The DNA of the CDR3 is TGTGCCGTGGGCCTGAGCGGTAAGGCCGGGGAGCTGTTTTTT.

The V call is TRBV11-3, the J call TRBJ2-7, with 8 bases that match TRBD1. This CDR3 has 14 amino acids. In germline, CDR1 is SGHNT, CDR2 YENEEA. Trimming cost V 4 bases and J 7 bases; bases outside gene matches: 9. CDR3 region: CASSSQTGVGEQYF. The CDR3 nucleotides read TGTGCCAGCAGCTCCCAGACAGGGGTGGGGGAGCAGTACTTC. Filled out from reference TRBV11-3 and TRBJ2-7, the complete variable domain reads EAGVVQSPRYKIIEKKQPVAFWCNPISGHNTLYWYLQNLGQGPELLIRYENEEAVDDSQLPKDRFSAERLKGVDSTLKIQPAELGDSAVYLCASSSQTGVGEQYFGPGTRLTVT.

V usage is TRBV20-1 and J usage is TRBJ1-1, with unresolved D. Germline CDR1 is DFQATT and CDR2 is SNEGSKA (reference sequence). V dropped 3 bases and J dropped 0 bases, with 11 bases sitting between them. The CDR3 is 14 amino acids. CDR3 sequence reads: CSASLQRMNTEAFF. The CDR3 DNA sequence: TGCAGTGCTAGTTTACAGAGAATGAACACTGAAGCTTTCTTT.

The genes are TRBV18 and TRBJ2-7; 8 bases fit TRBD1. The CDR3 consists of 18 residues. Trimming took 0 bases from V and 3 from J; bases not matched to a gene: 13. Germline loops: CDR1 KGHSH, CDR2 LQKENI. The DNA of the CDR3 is TGTGCCAGCTCACCACCGTTTGGCAGACAGGGGTTCCTCTACGAGCAGTACTTC. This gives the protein CASSPPFGRQGFLYEQYF.

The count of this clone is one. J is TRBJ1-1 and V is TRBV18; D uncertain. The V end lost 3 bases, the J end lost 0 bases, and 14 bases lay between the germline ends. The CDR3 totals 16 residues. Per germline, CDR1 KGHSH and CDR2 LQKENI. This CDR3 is CASSPTRQPLNTEAFF. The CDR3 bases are TGTGCCAGCTCACCGACTAGACAACCGCTGAACACTGAAGCTTTCTTT. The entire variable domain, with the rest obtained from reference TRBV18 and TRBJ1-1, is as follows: NAGVMQNPRHLVRRRGQEARLRCSPMKGHSHVYWYRQLPEEGLKFMVYLQKENIIDESGMPKERFSAEFPKEGPSILRIQQVVRGDSAAYFCASSPTRQPLNTEAFFGQGTRLTVV.

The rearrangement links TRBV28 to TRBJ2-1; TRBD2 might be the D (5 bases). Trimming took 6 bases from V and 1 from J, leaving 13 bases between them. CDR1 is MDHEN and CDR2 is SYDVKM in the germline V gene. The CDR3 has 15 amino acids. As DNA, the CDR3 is TGTGCCAGCAGACGGGGTTTCGGGTCCTACAATGAGCAGTTCTTC. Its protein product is CASRRGFGSYNEQFF.